This TCR beta chain stems from a study of cytomegalovirus exposure and HLA in healthy donors. Study-level results: Presence/absence results assume similar sequencing depth per donor, which may not hold.

CDR1 and CDR2 from the germline V gene are SGHAT and FQNNGV. There are 12 residues in the CDR3. V lost 5 bases, J lost 16 bases, and 18 bases lay in between. Comment on this clone: Its antigen is currently unknown.

With 60 Vbeta and 13 Jbeta primers, the PCR was carried out. Produced via immunoSEQ multiplex PCR; TCRdb's table is partial and in-frame only. Seen here are about 190,000 clones, roughly 80% observed once, and the top ten hold about 1.6%. This TCR came from a woman aged 45-65 years in good health and CMV-seronegative. The chain has TRBV11-2 and TRBJ2-1, with D perhaps matching TRBD1 (6 bases). The sample consisted of PBMCs. The CDR3 reads CASSPGAHRKFF. DNA of the CDR3: TGTGCCAGCAGCCCAGGGGCGCACAGAAAATTCTTC.